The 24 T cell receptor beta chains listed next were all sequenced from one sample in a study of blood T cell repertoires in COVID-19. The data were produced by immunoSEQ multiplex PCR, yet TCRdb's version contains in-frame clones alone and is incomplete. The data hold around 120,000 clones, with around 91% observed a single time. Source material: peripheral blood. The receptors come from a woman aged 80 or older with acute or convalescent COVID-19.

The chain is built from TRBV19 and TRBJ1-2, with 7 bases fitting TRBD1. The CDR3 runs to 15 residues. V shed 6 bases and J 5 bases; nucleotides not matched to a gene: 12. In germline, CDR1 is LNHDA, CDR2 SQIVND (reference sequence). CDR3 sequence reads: CASSDTGQAVYGYTF. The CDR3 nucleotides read TGTGCCAGTAGCGATACAGGACAGGCTGTGTATGGCTACACCTTC.

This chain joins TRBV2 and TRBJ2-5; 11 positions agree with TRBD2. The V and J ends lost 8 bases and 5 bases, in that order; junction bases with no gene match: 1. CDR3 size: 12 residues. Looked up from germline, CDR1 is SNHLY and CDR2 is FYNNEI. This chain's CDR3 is CASRTSGETQYF. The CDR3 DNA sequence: TGTGCCAGCCGGACTAGCGGGGAGACCCAGTACTTC.

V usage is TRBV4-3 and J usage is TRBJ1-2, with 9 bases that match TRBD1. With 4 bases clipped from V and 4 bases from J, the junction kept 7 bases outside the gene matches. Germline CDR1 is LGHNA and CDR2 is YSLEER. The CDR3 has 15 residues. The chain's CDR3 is CASSLGATGGYGYTF. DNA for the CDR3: TGCGCCAGCAGCCTAGGTGCGACAGGGGGCTATGGCTACACCTTC.

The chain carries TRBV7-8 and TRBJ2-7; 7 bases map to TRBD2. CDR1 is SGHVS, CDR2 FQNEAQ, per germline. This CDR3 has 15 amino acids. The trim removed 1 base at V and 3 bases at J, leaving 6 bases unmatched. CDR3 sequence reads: CASSLGTSDGYEQYF. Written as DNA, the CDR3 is TGTGCCAGCAGCTTAGGAACTAGCGACGGCTACGAGCAGTACTTC.

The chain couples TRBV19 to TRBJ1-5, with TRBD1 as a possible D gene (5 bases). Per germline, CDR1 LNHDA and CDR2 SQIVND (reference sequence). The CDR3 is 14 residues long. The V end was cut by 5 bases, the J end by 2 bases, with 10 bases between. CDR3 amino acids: CASSSTEGNQPQHF. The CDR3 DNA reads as TGTGCCAGTAGTTCGACAGAGGGCAATCAGCCCCAGCATTTT.

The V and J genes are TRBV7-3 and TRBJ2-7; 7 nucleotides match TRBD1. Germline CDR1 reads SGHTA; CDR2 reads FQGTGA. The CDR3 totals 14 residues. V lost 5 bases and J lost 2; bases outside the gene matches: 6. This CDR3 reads CASSQMTGPYEQYF. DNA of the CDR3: TGTGCCAGCAGCCAAATGACAGGGCCCTACGAGCAGTACTTC.

The CDR3 coding sequence is TGTGCCAGCAGTTTACGGTGGGCTTTCTTT. It codes for CASSLRWAFF. This rearrangement joins TRBV28 to TRBJ1-1; D unresolved. V was shortened by 2 bases and J by 11 bases, with 6 bases between the two germline ends. The germline CDR1 and CDR2 sequences are MDHEN and SYDVKM. This CDR3 spans 10 amino acids.

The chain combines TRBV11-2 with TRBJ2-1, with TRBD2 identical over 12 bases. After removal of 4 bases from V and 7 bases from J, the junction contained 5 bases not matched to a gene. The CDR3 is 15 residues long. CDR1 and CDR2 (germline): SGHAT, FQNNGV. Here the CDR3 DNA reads TGTGCCAGCAGCTCACTAGCGGGGGGTCAGAATGAGCAGTTCTTC. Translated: CASSSLAGGQNEQFF. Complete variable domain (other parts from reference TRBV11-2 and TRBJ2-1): EAGVAQSPRYKIIEKRQSVAFWCNPISGHATLYWYQQILGQGPKLLIQFQNNGVVDDSQLPKDRFSAERLKGVDSTLKIQPAKLEDSAVYLCASSSLAGGQNEQFFGPGTRLTVL.

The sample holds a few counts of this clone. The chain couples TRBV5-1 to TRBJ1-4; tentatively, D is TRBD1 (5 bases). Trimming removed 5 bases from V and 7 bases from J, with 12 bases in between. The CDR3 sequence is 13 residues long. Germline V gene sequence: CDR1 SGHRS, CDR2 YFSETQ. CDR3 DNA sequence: TGCGCCAGCAGTGGGTCCAGGGCTGAAAAACTGTTTTTT. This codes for CASSGSRAEKLFF.

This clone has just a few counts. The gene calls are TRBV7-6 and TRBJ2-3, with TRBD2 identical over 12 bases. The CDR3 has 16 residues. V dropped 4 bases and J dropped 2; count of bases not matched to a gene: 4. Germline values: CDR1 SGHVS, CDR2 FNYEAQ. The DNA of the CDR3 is TGTGCCAGCAGCTCGGGACTAGCGGGCCTCACAGATACGCAGTATTTT. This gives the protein CASSSGLAGLTDTQYF. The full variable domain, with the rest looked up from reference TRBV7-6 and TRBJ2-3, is GAGVSQSPRYKVTKRGQDVALRCDPISGHVSLYWYRQALGQGPEFLTYFNYEAQQDKSGLPNDRFSAERPEGSISTLTIQRTEQRDSAMYRCASSSGLAGLTDTQYFGPGTRLTVL.

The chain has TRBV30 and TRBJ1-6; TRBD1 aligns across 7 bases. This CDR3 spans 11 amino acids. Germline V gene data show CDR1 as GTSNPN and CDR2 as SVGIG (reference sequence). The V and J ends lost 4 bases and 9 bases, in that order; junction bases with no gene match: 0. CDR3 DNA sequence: TGTGCCTGGAACAGGGGTTCACCCCTCCACTTT. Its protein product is CAWNRGSPLHF.

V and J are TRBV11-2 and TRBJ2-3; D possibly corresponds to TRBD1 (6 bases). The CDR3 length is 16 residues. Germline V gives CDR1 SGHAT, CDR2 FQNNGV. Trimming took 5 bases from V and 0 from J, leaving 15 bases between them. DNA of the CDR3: TGTGCCAGCAGCCCGCACGGGACAATTAGCACAGATACGCAGTATTTT. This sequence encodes CASSPHGTISTDTQYF. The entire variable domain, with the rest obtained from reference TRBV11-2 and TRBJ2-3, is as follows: EAGVAQSPRYKIIEKRQSVAFWCNPISGHATLYWYQQILGQGPKLLIQFQNNGVVDDSQLPKDRFSAERLKGVDSTLKIQPAKLEDSAVYLCASSPHGTISTDTQYFGPGTRLTVL.

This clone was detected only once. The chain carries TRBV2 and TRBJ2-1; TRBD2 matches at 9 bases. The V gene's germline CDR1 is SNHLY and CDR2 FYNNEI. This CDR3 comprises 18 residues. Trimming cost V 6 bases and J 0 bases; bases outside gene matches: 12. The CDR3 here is CASRGLASPTFSYNEQFF. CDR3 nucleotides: TGTGCCAGCAGAGGACTAGCGAGTCCCACGTTCTCCTACAATGAGCAGTTCTTC.

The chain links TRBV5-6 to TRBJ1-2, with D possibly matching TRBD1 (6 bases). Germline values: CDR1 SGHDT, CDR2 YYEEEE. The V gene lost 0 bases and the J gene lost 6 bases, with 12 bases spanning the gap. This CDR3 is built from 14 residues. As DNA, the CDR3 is TGTGCCAGCAGCTTGGCCGCCAGGGGCGATGGCTACACCTTC. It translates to CASSLAARGDGYTF.

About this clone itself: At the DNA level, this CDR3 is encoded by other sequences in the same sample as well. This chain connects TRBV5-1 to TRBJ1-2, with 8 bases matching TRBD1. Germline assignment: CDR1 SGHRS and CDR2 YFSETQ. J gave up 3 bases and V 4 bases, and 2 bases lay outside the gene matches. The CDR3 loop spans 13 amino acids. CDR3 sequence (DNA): TGCGCCAGCAGCCAGACAGGGGACTATGGCTACACCTTC. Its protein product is CASSQTGDYGYTF.

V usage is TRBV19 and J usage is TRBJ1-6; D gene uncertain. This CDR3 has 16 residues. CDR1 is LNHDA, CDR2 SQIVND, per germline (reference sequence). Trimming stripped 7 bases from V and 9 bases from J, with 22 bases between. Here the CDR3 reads CASTLRSGLDGSPLHF. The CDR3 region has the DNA TGTGCCAGTACCCTGCGGTCGGGGTTGGATGGTTCACCCCTCCACTTT.

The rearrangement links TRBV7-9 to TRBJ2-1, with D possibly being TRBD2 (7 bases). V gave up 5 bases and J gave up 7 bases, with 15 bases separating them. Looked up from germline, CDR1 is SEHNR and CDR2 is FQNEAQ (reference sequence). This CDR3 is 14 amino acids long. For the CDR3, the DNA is TGTGCCAGCAGCCGCGAACGGGGGGCTAATGAGCAGTTCTTC. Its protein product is CASSRERGANEQFF.

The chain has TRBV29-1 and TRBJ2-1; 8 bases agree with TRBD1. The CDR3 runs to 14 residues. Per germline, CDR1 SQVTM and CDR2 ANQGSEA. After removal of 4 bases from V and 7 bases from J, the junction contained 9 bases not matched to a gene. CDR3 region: CSVGRTGYENEQFF. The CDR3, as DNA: TGCAGCGTTGGAAGGACAGGGTATGAGAATGAGCAGTTCTTC.

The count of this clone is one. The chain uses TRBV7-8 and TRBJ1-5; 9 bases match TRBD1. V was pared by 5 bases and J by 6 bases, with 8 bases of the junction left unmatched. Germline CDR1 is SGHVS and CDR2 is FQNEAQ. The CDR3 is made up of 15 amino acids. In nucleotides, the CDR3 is TGTGCCAGCAGCGGCCGACAGGGGGTCGTTCAGCCCCAGCATTTT. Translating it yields CASSGRQGVVQPQHF. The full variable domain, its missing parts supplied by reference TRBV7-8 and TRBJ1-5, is GAGVSQSPRYKVAKRGQDVALRCDPISGHVSLFWYQQALGQGPEFLTYFQNEAQLDKSGLPSDRFFAERPEGSVSTLKIQRTQQEDSAVYLCASSGRQGVVQPQHFGDGTRLSIL.

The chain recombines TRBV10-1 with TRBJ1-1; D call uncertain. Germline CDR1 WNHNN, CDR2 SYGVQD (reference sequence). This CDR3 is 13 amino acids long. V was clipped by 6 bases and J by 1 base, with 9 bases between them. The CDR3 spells CASRAARNTEAFF. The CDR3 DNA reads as TGCGCCAGCAGAGCAGCTAGGAACACTGAAGCTTTCTTT.

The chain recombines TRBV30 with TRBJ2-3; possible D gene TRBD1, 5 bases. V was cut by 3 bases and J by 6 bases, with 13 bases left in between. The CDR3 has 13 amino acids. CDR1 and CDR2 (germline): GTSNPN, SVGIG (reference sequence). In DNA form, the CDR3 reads TGTGCCTGGAGGATGGGGCTGTGGGATACGCAGTATTTT. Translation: CAWRMGLWDTQYF.

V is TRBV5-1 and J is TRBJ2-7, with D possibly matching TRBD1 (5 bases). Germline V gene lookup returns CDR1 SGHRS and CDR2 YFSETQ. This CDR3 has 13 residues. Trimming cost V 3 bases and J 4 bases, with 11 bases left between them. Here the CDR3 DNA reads TGCGCCAGCAGCTGGGGCAGGGCTTACGAGCAGTACTTC. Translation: CASSWGRAYEQYF.

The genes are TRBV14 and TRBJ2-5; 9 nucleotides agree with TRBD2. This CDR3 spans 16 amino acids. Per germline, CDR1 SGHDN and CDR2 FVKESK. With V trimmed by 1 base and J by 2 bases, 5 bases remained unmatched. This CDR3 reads CASSQVWLAGQETQYF. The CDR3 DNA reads TGTGCCAGCAGCCAAGTCTGGCTAGCGGGGCAAGAGACCCAGTACTTC.

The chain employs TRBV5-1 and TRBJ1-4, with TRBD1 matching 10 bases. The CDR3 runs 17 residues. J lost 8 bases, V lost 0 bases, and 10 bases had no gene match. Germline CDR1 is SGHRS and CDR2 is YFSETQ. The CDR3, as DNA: TGCGCCAGCAGCTTGGCCAAGGGGACAGGGGACCAGGAAAAACTGTTTTTT. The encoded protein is CASSLAKGTGDQEKLFF.